This T cell receptor (beta chain) was profiled in a study of Ad26.COV2.S vaccination and SARS-CoV-2 variants. In the study overall: The Ad26.COV2.S arm of the COV1001 trial was where the donor was placed. Study results and caveats: Analytic work on TCR breadth and depth might have understated the full extent of total T cell responses. Relative to placebo recipients, vaccine recipients exhibited elevated spike-specific TCR breadth.

About this clone itself: Its target is unknown.

The treatment is: about 20 received Ad26.COV2.S at low or high dose, single or two shots; roughly five received placebo; per-sample allocation not given. Samples were taken on day 63 after the first vaccine or placebo injection. The shot given was an Ad26 vector that makes Wuhan-strain SARS-CoV-2 spike. Method: immunoSEQ multiplex PCR; TCRdb's copy keeps in-frame clones and lacks some. The sample has roughly 450,000 clones, over 75% seen once. This material consisted of peripheral blood, taken in a trial of Ad26.COV2.S vaccine versus placebo. This TCR derives from a person aged 18-65 years who received the Ad26.COV2.S COVID-19 vaccine or a placebo.

This chain's CDR3 is CAISVTTGQYGYTF. The CDR3 DNA is TGTGCCATCAGTGTAACGACGGGACAGTATGGCTACACCTTC. The J gene is TRBJ1-2, the V gene TRBV10-3; 7 nucleotides line up with TRBD1. The CDR3 covers 14 residues. Germline trimming cut 4 bases from V and 5 bases from J; bases unmatched to any gene: 7. Per the germline V gene, CDR1 is ENHRY and CDR2 is SYGVKD.